Presented here are 6 T cell receptor beta chains from one specimen sequenced in a study of vaccination and CD4 T cells after COVID-19. Oncomine TCR Beta short-read sequencing was applied to DNA from cultured CD4+ T cells. TCRdb passed the PCR reads through MiXCR, listing each CDR3 protein once. The sample holds some 15,000 distinct CDR3 sequences, roughly 50% seen once. Treatment denoted: 10-day PBMC culture with coronavirus spike peptide pools or control peptides (ViraFEST assay). Their antigens remain unidentified. Sequenced sample: CD4+ T cells from blood, cultured in vitro. These receptors all come from a human donor who had recovered from COVID-19.

The chain has TRBV5-1 and TRBJ2-7; TRBD2 matches at 10 bases. This CDR3 contains 15 residues. With V trimmed by 4 bases and J by 6 bases, 10 bases remained unmatched. Germline CDR1 and CDR2: SGHRS and YFSETQ. The CDR3 bases are TGCGCCAGCAGCACTCAGCGGGAGGGCCTCGGCGAGCAGTACTTC. Translating gives CASSTQREGLGEQYF.

The chain couples TRBV6-4 to TRBJ2-1; 7 positions agree with TRBD1. CDR1 and CDR2 (germline): MRHNA, SNTAGT. V shed 0 bases and J 7 bases; nucleotides not matched to a gene: 6. The CDR3 has 15 residues. As DNA, the CDR3 is TGTGCCAGCAGTGACTCCGGGGACAGTGAGAATGAGCAGTTCTTC. This sequence encodes CASSDSGDSENEQFF.

This sequence joins TRBV28 and TRBJ1-3; the D gene is possibly TRBD1 (5 bases). The CDR3 extends over 15 amino acids. V dropped 4 bases and J dropped 4 bases, with 14 bases sitting between them. Looked up from germline, CDR1 is MDHEN and CDR2 is SYDVKM. The CDR3 here is CASSSYGGSGNTIYF. In nucleotides, the CDR3 is TGTGCCAGCAGTTCGTACGGGGGGTCAGGAAACACCATATATTTT.

The chain is built from TRBV5-4 and TRBJ2-3, with D maybe TRBD1 (5 bases). The CDR3 length is 16 residues. The ends were cut back, 1 base at V and 1 base at J, with 13 bases in the middle. Germline values: CDR1 SGHNT, CDR2 YYREEE (reference sequence). The CDR3 loop is CASSLSQGPGTDTQYF. The CDR3 coding sequence is TGTGCCAGCAGCTTGTCCCAGGGTCCGGGCACAGATACGCAGTATTTT.

This clonotype occurred a few times. This rearrangement joins TRBV14 to TRBJ1-2; TRBD1 might be the D (6 bases). Germline V lookup: CDR1 SGHDN, CDR2 FVKESK. The V end was cut by 1 base, the J end by 6 bases, with 15 bases between. The CDR3 is 15 amino acids. The CDR3 protein is CASSQVGTGPHGYTF. The CDR3, as DNA: TGTGCCAGCAGCCAAGTAGGAACAGGGCCGCATGGCTACACCTTC.

The rearrangement joins TRBV5-1 to TRBJ1-1; D may be TRBD1 (6 bases). Trimming removed 5 bases at V and 1 base at J, with 12 bases between. Germline V lookup: CDR1 SGHRS, CDR2 YFSETQ. This CDR3 comprises 14 residues. CDR3 in amino acids: CASSNPQGNTEAFF. The CDR3 nucleotides are TGCGCCAGCAGTAATCCACAGGGGAACACTGAAGCTTTCTTT.